This note documents a single T cell receptor (beta chain) sequence. The CDR3 runs to 16 residues. Trimming stripped 5 bases from V and 4 bases from J, with 20 bases between. CDR1 is SGHVS, CDR2 FNYEAQ, per germline. The data derive from a study of blood T cell repertoires in COVID-19. Looking at the study overall: Whether acute or convalescent, the COVID-19 samples came from the United States, Italy and Spain. PBMCs, B-cell-depleted T cells, or T cells provided the cDNA or gDNA that made up the material.

Per the study methods: Estimation of nucleated cell counts was performed using reference gene primer amplification. Sequencing was performed with immunoSEQ multiplex PCR; in TCRdb, only in-frame clones are kept and a portion is missing. V, J and clone size reflect that table, while D and trimming were determined from the DNA. The sample lists about 410,000 clones, around 86% seen once, with roughly 1.4% in the top ten. The sequenced sample was peripheral blood. This chain joins TRBV7-6 and TRBJ1-2; D is ambiguous. This sequence was found in a young woman with active or convalescent COVID-19. The CDR3 reads CASSLRGLPDTYGYTF. DNA for the CDR3: TGTGCCAGCAGCCTACGGGGTCTACCGGATACCTATGGCTACACCTTC.